This T cell receptor beta chain was captured by sequencing in a study of human T cells and chemical hapten exposure. About the study: Across samples, TCR yields varied, mostly owing to small differences in pooled library volumes.

The CDR3 runs to 15 residues. Germline CDR1 SGHVS, CDR2 FQNEAQ. J gave up 5 bases and V 4 bases, and 5 bases lay outside the gene matches. Study-wide findings and caveats: Patch test scores rose with PT1 expanded TCR counts, a positive correlation.

TCRdb called the RACE reads again in MiXCR, with one record for every CDR3 protein. Of tens of thousands of distinct CDR3 sequences listed, 8.5% to 10% are singletons. For this clonotype: Its specificity is unknown.

Time point reported: pre-sensitization, week 0. Treatment specified: therapeutic diphenylcyclopropenone sensitization with weekly scalp DPC. The receptor's source is a middle-aged woman with alopecia areata. Some clones in this sample may be carry-over from other donors' samples. This sample comprised whole blood, obtained in connection with sensitization to the hapten diphenylcyclopropenone (DPC). The chain has TRBV7-8 and TRBJ1-4; 9 positions agree with TRBD1. The CDR3 spells CASSYGTGRNEKLFF. The CDR3 DNA is TGTGCCAGCAGCTACGGGACAGGGCGGAATGAAAAACTGTTTTTT.